This is a list of T cell receptor beta chains from one sample in a study of T cell repertoires in cytomegalovirus infection. Antigens for these TCRs are unknown. TCRdb reprocessed the reads with MiXCR, giving one entry per CDR3 protein. The sample includes roughly 990,000 distinct CDR3 sequences, 31% of them seen just once. This specimen consisted of cultured CD8+ T cells from PBMCs, obtained from culture after CMV antigen stimulation. The receptors derive from a human donor in good health (CMV status not recorded). Some clones in this sample may be carry-over from other donors' samples. Both conserved end residues are part of each CDR3. D genes are given only for firm matches.

TRBV20-1	TRBD2	TRBJ2-1	CSARGRGENEQFF
TRBV6-1	TRBD2	TRBJ2-5	CASSSGLVEETQYF
TRBV7-9	.	TRBJ2-5	CASRSVLRGENRETQYF
TRBV4-3	TRBD1	TRBJ1-4	CASSQVGSLTGTGDEKLFF
TRBV27	.	TRBJ2-1	CASSLFWGEQFF
TRBV12-3/TRBV12-4	.	TRBJ2-2	CASSLPKNTGELFF
TRBV29-1	TRBD1	TRBJ2-7	CSVDKGAQEQYF
TRBV14	.	TRBJ1-6	CASSQELRRNNSPLHF
TRBV2	.	TRBJ2-7	CASSADSTGYEQYF
TRBV7-6	.	TRBJ2-7	CASSKPGFEGAYEQYF
TRBV7-9	.	TRBJ2-5	CASSFNWDPKETQYF
TRBV7-6	.	TRBJ2-5	CASSLLGNGENQETQYF
TRBV11-3	TRBD1	TRBJ2-1	CASSPGQGSYNNEQFF
TRBV6-1	TRBD1	TRBJ1-5	CATRTGGSNQPQHF
TRBV7-9	TRBD1	TRBJ1-4	CASSNRNRGANEKLFF
TRBV10-3	TRBD1	TRBJ2-3	CAIKVTGGSPPDTQYF
TRBV7-6	.	TRBJ1-2	CASSLEAGEDRPYGYTF
TRBV19	.	TRBJ1-6	CASSDRYYSPLHF
TRBV6-2/TRBV6-3	TRBD1	TRBJ2-3	CASSYGLGTGVDTDTQYF
TRBV6-6	.	TRBJ2-5	CASSYSSLQETQYF
TRBV6-4	.	TRBJ2-3	CASSDSSDSTDTQYF
TRBV7-9	TRBD2	TRBJ2-1	CASSLEGLVVYNEQFF
TRBV27	TRBD1	TRBJ2-3	CASSFLQTGGSTDTQYF
TRBV6-1	.	TRBJ1-5	CASSEWVSLDSNQPQHF
TRBV7-9	TRBD1	TRBJ2-1	CASSPQGAGEQFF
TRBV12-3/TRBV12-4	.	TRBJ1-1	CASSLGRGGSTEAFF
TRBV5-1	.	TRBJ1-1	CASSVGVTENTEAFF
TRBV7-2	TRBD1	TRBJ2-7	CASSLVTGGNYEQYF
TRBV7-8	TRBD1	TRBJ2-2	CASSKRQGGSGELFF
TRBV2	TRBD1	TRBJ1-1	CASSTPQGPTGGTEAFF
TRBV15	.	TRBJ2-3	CATSPPIVGRADTQYF
TRBV15	TRBD2	TRBJ2-3	CATSRDGTSGPTDTQYF
TRBV12-3/TRBV12-4	.	TRBJ1-2	CASSFPAIDRSGFVGYTF
TRBV6-1	.	TRBJ2-1	CASSEGRFSYNEQFF
TRBV3-1	.	TRBJ2-6	CASSVRGSGANVLTF
TRBV9	.	TRBJ2-3	CASTEMGDFLHSDTQYF
TRBV19	.	TRBJ2-1	CASSWGTGIDEQFF
TRBV19	.	TRBJ2-3	CASSIGWEWSTDTQYF
TRBV7-6	.	TRBJ1-1	CASSHTEGAEAFF
TRBV7-3	.	TRBJ2-1	CASSMTSNEQFF
TRBV15	TRBD1	TRBJ2-6	CATSRPRDRASGANVLTF
TRBV5-6	.	TRBJ2-1	CASSLTATYNEQFF
TRBV7-9	TRBD1	TRBJ1-2	CASSTLTGGDYGYTF
TRBV7-9	.	TRBJ2-1	CASSSPGRDYFYNEQFF
TRBV20-1	TRBD2	TRBJ2-3	CSAVPWARRLAVSTDTQYF